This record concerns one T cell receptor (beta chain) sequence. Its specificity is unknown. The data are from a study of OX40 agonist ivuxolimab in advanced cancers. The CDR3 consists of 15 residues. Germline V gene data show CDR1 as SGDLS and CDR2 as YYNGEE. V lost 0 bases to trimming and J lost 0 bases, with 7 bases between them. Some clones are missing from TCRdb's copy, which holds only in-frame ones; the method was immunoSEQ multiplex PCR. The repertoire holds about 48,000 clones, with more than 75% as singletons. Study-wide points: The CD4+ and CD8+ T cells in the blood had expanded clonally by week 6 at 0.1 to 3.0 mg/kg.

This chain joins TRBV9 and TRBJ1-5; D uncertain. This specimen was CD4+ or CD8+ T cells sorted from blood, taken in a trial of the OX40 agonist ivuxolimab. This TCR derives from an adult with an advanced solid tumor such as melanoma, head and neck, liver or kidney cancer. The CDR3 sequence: CASSVGITSNQPQHF. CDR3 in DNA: TGTGCCAGCAGCGTAGGAATCACTAGCAATCAGCCCCAGCATTTT.